Sequencing of this T cell receptor (beta chain) was carried out in a study of early T cells in non-severe SARS-CoV-2 infection. Germline V gene data show CDR1 as DFQATT and CDR2 as SNEGSKA (reference sequence). The CDR3 runs 11 residues. This clonotype was observed a handful of times. Molecules of cDNA were individually given unique molecular identifiers that were attached to them. In TCRdb, the 5' RACE reads were re-called with MiXCR into one record per CDR3 protein. The data contain about 94,000 distinct CDR3 sequences, approximately 13% of them singletons. This sequence was found in an adult who was a healthcare worker with PCR-confirmed SARS-CoV-2 infection or an uninfected control (not recorded which). J is TRBJ1-1 and V is TRBV20-1; D is uncertain. Material for sequencing was whole blood. This chain's CDR3 is CRTDMNTEAFF. CDR3 DNA: TGCAGGACGGATATGAACACTGAAGCTTTCTTT.